This T cell receptor beta chain came from a study of naive and memory T cell subsets. Ligated cDNA underwent four rounds of PCR with nested alpha and beta constant region primers and SP2. TCRdb reprocessed the 5' RACE reads with MiXCR, giving one entry per CDR3 protein. This table has roughly 56,000 distinct CDR3 sequences, around 7.7% appearing once. A UMI-containing oligonucleotide was joined by 3' ligation to the TCR cDNA template. The germline V gene has CDR1 SGHKS and CDR2 YYEKEE (reference sequence). The V end was cut by 3 bases, the J end by 0 bases, with 11 bases between. This CDR3 region has 15 residues.

This TCR was sampled from a male donor in good health. The gene calls are TRBV5-5 and TRBJ2-3; a weak D match, TRBD1 (6 bases). CDR3 sequence: CASSSGTTSTDTQYF. The CDR3 coding sequence is TGTGCCAGCAGCTCCGGGACAACTAGCACAGATACGCAGTATTTT.